The sequence of this T cell receptor (beta chain) was determined in a study of identical twins (TCRdb year 2016). Broadly, across the study: The study deep-sequenced TCR alpha and beta repertoires from monozygotic twins, unrelated adults of various ages and cord blood to test whether fetal clonotypes persist. To rule out contamination, replicate twin experiments were performed at different times with different library preparation protocols.

Preparation of the library involved 5' RACE. These reads were obtained on an Illumina HiSeq 2000. A universal primer binding site was added through template switching, and the final cDNA carried a unique molecular identifier so that TCR cDNA molecules could be counted accurately. Specific primers in the conserved constant-segment region were used to synthesize first-strand cDNA for the TCR alpha and beta chains. To control for contamination, every cDNA library carried two barcodes: a SMART-Mk sample barcode plus Illumina barcodes. TruSeq adapter sequences and Illumina sample barcodes were added in two successive PCR steps. TCR alpha and beta cDNA libraries were sequenced on the Illumina HiSeq platform with custom primers. On the study's bioinformatics: MiGEC processed the raw reads to extract unique molecular identifiers, while MiXCR was used to determine the CDR3 positions. For each individual, recombination models were inferred using an EM algorithm with the repgenHMM and IGoR tools. Shared clonotypes were analyzed with the tcR package in R, and sharing was normalized by the product of cloneset sizes. To study raw recombination free of thymic and clonal selection effects, out-of-frame nonproductive sequences were analyzed. In TCRdb, the public reads were trimmed at Q25 with fastp and aligned with MiXCR, with productive beta chains retained. Merged by CDR3 protein, the rows form single entries marked with the most common genes and DNA. These V and J calls rely on TCRdb rather than the paper's analysis. The table for this sample lists about 690,000 distinct CDR3 sequences; 21% of them were counted only once. The top ten clonotypes cover more than 4% of the sample.

The germline V gene provides CDR1 SGHRS and CDR2 YFSETQ. The CDR3 goes from the cysteine to the phenylalanine over 15 residues. Only the CDR3 DNA is retained, 45 bases long and in frame from the first base. Trimming takes 5 bases off V and 5 bases off J; junction bases not matched to a gene: 7. This clonotype came up many times. It lacks a known antigen. No base qualities exist here, and no much larger clone lies one base off it. Results and caveats for the whole study, not just this receptor: Compared with coincidental sharing between unrelated individuals, an excess of low generation-probability sequences was observed among out-of-frame TCR alpha sequences shared between twins. Because the same donors could not be followed over many years, the conclusions relied on cross-sectional statistical analysis. Invariant T cells such as MAIT and iNKT could partly confound zero-insertion analyses, though diverse VJ usage argued against this for most clonotypes. Excess twin sharing in beta out-of-frame sequences was weaker because fewer shared sequences lowered the signal-to-noise ratio. Abundant cord blood beta clonotypes carried fewer insertions; young adult naive repertoires showed a weaker similar trend, while memory repertoires showed none. In monozygotic twins, out-of-frame TCR alpha sharing was systematically underestimated by recombination models, although the models agreed with sharing between unrelated individuals.

Every donor in the study was a healthy Caucasian. Three pairs of female monozygotic twins, all aged roughly 18 to 29 years, were included in the twin cohort. Peripheral blood mononuclear cells were the source from which RNA for the TCR libraries was isolated. The sample also formed part of further work on T cells expressing NK-cell markers. The other study reports the following: TCR beta-chain repertoires were profiled in sorted CD3+CD56+NKG2C+, CD3+CD56+NKG2C- and CD3+CD56-NKG2C+ T-cell subsets from several donors. Seven of the eight sequenced donors were HCMV-seropositive and one was HCMV-seronegative. In several experiments an anti-gammadeltaTCR antibody was added to restrict sorting to alphabetaTCR-expressing T cells. For about 6 donors, the dominant CD3+CD56+NKG2C+ clonotypes were among the top 10 CD8+ clonotypes and accounted for roughly 1.0-7.5% of CD8+ T cells. Those dominant clonotypes were again the most abundant among CD3+CD56-NKG2C+ cells in four donors, at about 25-60.1%. Whether the expanded NKG2C-expressing T cell clones were specific for HCMV antigens was left unclear. The eight sequenced donors were randomly selected healthy volunteers, three men and five women. To determine HCMV serostatus, a commercial ELISA kit was used to detect HCMV-specific IgG in serum. For several donors, bulk peripheral blood T-cell repertoires were additionally sequenced from unsorted PBMC. MIGEC was used to demultiplex reads and group reads by UMI, and MiTCR was used to assemble and quantify clonotypes. To exclude erroneous sequences, only TCR cDNA sequences supported by at least two reads were retained. The tcR package was used for downstream repertoire analysis, and clonotypes were matched between fractions using CDR3 nucleotide sequence together with V segment. VDJmatch was used to annotate antigen specificity against VDJdb, with one amino acid substitution in CDR3 allowed.

This clonotype was sampled from a woman between 18 and 29 years old in good health. The chain is made from TRBV5-1 and TRBJ2-1, with 10 middle bases fitting TRBD2. Material: PBMCs. The nucleotide sequence is TGCGCCAGCAGGCCACTAGCGGGGACCCACAATGAGCAGTTCTTC. Its protein reads: CASRPLAGTHNEQFF.